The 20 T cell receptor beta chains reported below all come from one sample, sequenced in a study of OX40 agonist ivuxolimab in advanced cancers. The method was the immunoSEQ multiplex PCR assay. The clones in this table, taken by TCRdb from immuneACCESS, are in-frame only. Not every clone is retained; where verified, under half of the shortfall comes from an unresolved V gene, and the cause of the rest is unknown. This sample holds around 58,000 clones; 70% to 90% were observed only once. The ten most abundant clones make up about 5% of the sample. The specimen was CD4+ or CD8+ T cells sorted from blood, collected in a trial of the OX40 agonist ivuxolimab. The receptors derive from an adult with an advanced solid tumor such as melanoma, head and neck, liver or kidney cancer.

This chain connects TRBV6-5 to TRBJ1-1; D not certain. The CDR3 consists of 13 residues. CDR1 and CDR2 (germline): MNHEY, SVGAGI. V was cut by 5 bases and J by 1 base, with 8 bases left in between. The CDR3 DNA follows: TGTGCCAGCAGTGGACGGCCGAACACTGAAGCTTTCTTT. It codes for CASSGRPNTEAFF.

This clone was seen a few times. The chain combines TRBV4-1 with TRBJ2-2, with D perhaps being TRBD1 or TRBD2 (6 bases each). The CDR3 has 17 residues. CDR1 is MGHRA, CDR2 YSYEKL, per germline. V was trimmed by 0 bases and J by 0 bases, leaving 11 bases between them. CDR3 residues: CASSQEFGGANTGELFF. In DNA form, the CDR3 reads TGCGCCAGCAGCCAAGAGTTCGGGGGCGCGAACACCGGGGAGCTGTTTTTT.

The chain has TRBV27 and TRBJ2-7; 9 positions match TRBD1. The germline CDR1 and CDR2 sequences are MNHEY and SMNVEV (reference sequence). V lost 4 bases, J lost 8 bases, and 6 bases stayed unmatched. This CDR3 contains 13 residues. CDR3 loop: CASSSTGGAKQYF. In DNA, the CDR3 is TGTGCCAGCAGTTCCACAGGGGGCGCAAAGCAGTACTTC.

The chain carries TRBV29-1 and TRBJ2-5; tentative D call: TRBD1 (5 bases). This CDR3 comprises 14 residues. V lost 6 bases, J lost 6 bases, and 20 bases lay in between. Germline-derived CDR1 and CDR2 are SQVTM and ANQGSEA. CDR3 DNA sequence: TGCAGCGTCGCAAGAACCCAGGGCCGTAAGACCCAGTACTTC. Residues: CSVARTQGRKTQYF.

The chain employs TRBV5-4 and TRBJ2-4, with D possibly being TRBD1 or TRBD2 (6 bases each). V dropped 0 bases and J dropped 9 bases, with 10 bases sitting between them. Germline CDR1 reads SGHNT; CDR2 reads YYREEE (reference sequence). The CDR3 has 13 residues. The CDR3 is CASSLDEGGIQYF. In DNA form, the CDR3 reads TGTGCCAGCAGCTTGGACGAGGGGGGCATTCAGTACTTC.

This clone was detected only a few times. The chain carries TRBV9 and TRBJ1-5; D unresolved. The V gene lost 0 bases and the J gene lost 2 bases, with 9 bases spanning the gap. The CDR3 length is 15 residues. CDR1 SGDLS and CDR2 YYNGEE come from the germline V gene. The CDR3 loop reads CASSVGPEGNQPQHF. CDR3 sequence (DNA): TGTGCCAGCAGCGTAGGGCCAGAGGGCAATCAGCCCCAGCATTTT.

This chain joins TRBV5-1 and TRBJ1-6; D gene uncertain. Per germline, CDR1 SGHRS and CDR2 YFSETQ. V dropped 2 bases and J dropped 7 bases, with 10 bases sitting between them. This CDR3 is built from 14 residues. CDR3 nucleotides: TGCGCCAGCAGCTTCGACAAGCGGAATTCACCCCTCCACTTT. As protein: CASSFDKRNSPLHF.

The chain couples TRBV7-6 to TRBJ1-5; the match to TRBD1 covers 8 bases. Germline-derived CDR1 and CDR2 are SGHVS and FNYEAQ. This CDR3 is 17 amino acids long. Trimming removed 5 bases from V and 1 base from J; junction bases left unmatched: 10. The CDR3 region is CASSPLQGGISNQPQHF. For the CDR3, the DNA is TGTGCCAGCAGCCCGCTACAGGGGGGGATCAGCAATCAGCCCCAGCATTTT.

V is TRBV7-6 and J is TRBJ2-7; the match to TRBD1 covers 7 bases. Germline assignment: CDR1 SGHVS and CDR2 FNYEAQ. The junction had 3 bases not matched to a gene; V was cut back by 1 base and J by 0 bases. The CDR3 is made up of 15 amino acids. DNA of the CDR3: TGTGCCAGCAGCTTAGATGACAGGGACTCCTACGAGCAGTACTTC. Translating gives CASSLDDRDSYEQYF.

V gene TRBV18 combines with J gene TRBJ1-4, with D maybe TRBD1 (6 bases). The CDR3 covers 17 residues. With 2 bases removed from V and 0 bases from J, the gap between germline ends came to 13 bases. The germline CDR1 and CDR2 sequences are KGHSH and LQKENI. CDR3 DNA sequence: TGTGCCAGCTCACCAACGCAGGGGAGTACAACTAATGAAAAACTGTTTTTT. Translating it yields CASSPTQGSTTNEKLFF.

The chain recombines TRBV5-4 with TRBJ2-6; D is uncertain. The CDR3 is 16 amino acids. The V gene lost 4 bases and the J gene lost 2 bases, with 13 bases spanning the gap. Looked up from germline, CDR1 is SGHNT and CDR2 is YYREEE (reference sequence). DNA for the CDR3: TGTGCCAGCAGCACCGGTGGGAACACTGGGGCCAACGTCCTGACTTTC. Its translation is CASSTGGNTGANVLTF.

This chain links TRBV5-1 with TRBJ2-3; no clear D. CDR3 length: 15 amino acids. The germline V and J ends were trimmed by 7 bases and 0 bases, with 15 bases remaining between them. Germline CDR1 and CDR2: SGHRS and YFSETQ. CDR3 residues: CASCATPTSTDTQYF. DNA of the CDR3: TGCGCCAGCTGTGCGACTCCCACTAGCACAGATACGCAGTATTTT.

CDR3 sequence: CASSQPPGLAGGLLETQYF. CDR3 bases: TGTGCCAGCAGCCAGCCCCCGGGACTAGCGGGGGGCCTACTAGAGACCCAGTACTTC. The chain is built from TRBV4-2 and TRBJ2-5, with 15 bases matching TRBD2. Germline V gives CDR1 LGHNA, CDR2 YNFKEQ. V shed 3 bases and J 4 bases; nucleotides not matched to a gene: 12. This CDR3 has 19 amino acids.

CDR3 residues: CAWGGHNQPQHF. DNA of the CDR3: TGTGCCTGGGGGGGCCATAATCAGCCCCAGCATTTT. The chain recombines TRBV30 with TRBJ1-5, with a tentative D call TRBD1 (6 bases). Per germline, CDR1 GTSNPN and CDR2 SVGIG (reference sequence). V was cut by 5 bases and J by 4 bases, with 9 bases left in between. The CDR3 runs 12 residues. Combining the CDR3 with reference TRBV30 and TRBJ1-5 gives the whole variable domain SQTIHQWPATLVQPVGSPLSLECTVEGTSNPNLYWYRQAAGRGLQLLFYSVGIGQISSEVPQNLSASRPQDRQFILSSKKLLLSDSGFYLCAWGGHNQPQHFGDGTRLSIL.

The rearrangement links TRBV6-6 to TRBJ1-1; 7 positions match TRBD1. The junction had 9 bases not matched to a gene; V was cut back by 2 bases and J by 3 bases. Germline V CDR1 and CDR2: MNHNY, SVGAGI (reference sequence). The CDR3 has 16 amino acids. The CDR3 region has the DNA TGTGCCAGCAGTTACCAACCACAGGGGCAGTACACTGAAGCTTTCTTT. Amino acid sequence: CASSYQPQGQYTEAFF.

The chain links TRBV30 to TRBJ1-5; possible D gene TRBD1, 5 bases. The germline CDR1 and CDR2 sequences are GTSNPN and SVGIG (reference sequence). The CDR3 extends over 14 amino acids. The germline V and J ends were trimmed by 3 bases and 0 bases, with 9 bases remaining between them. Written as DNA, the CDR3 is TGTGCCTGGAGGGGACCGTATAGCAATCAGCCCCAGCATTTT. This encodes CAWRGPYSNQPQHF.

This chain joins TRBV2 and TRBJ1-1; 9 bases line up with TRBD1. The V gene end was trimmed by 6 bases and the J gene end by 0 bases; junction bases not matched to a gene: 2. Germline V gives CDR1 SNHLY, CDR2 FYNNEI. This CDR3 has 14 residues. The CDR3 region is CASSGQGLNTEAFF. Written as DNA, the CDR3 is TGTGCCAGCAGCGGACAGGGGCTGAACACTGAAGCTTTCTTT.

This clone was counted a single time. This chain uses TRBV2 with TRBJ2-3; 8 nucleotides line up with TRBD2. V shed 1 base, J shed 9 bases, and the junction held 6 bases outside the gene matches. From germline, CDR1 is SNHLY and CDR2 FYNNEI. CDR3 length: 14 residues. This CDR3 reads CASSEDVLAVTQYF. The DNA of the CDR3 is TGTGCCAGCAGTGAAGATGTACTAGCGGTAACGCAGTATTTT.

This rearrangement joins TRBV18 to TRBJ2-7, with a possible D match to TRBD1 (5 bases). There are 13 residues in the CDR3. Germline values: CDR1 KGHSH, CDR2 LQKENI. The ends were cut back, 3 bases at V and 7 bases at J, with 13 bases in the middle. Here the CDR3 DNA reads TGTGCCAGCTCACCGGGGCCCATGAGGGAGCAGTACTTC. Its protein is CASSPGPMREQYF.

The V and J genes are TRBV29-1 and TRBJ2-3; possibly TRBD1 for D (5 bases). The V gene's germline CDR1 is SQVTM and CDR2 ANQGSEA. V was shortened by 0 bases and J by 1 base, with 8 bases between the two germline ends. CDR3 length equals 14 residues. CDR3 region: CSVEDGRGTDTQYF. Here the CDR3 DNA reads TGCAGCGTTGAAGATGGCAGGGGCACAGATACGCAGTATTTT.